Below, 15 T cell receptor beta chains from the same sample are listed, as sequenced in a study of cytomegalovirus exposure and HLA in healthy donors. The PCR ran on 60 Vbeta and 13 Jbeta primers. Repertoires were generated with immunoSEQ multiplex PCR, while TCRdb's copy carries only in-frame clones and drops some. The sample has fewer than 250,000 clones, roughly three quarters seen once. The sequencing input was PBMCs. These receptors all stem from a woman aged 50 to 60 in good health and CMV-seronegative.

The rearrangement joins TRBV11-2 to TRBJ2-3; D gene uncertain. CDR1 and CDR2 from the germline V gene are SGHAT and FQNNGV. Trimming took 3 bases from V and 4 from J, leaving 8 bases between them. The CDR3 consists of 13 residues. In DNA form, the CDR3 reads TGTGCCAGCAGCTTTAGTCCCCCAGATACGCAGTATTTT. The encoded protein is CASSFSPPDTQYF.

The genes are TRBV4-2 and TRBJ1-3, with a weak D call TRBD1 (6 bases). The V gene's germline CDR1 is LGHNA and CDR2 YNFKEQ. The germline V and J ends were trimmed by 1 base and 4 bases, with 14 bases remaining between them. The CDR3 spans 16 residues. The CDR3 loop is CASSQAAGVEGNTIYF. CDR3 bases: TGTGCCAGCAGCCAAGCTGCAGGGGTAGAAGGAAACACCATATATTTT.

This clone was seen more than once but under ten times. This chain links TRBV5-1 with TRBJ2-7; D is possibly TRBD2 (7 bases). This CDR3 region has 13 residues. Looked up from germline, CDR1 is SGHRS and CDR2 is YFSETQ. The V gene lost 5 bases and the J gene lost 2 bases, with 11 bases spanning the gap. CDR3 in amino acids: CASRKGGPYEQYF. The CDR3 DNA reads as TGCGCCAGCAGGAAGGGGGGGCCCTACGAGCAGTACTTC.

J is TRBJ2-7 and V is TRBV29-1, with a tentative D call TRBD2 (6 bases). CDR3 length: 16 residues. V was trimmed by 2 bases and J by 3 bases, leaving 20 bases between them. The germline V gene has CDR1 SQVTM and CDR2 ANQGSEA. CDR3 region: CSVEFPGLGDFYEQYF. In DNA form, the CDR3 reads TGCAGCGTTGAATTTCCGGGACTTGGCGACTTCTACGAGCAGTACTTC.

The J gene is TRBJ2-7, the V gene TRBV18, with TRBD1 matching 9 bases. This CDR3 comprises 15 residues. The germline V gene has CDR1 KGHSH and CDR2 LQKENI. Trimming cost V 4 bases and J 2 bases; bases outside gene matches: 6. For the CDR3, the DNA is TGTGCCAGCTCACAACCGGGACAGGGTACCTACGAGCAGTACTTC. Translation gives CASSQPGQGTYEQYF.

This clone was picked up one time. V usage is TRBV28 and J usage is TRBJ2-1; D is undetermined. The CDR3 has 12 residues. Trimming removed 7 bases from V and 6 bases from J, with 10 bases in between. Per the germline V gene, CDR1 is MDHEN and CDR2 is SYDVKM. The CDR3 bases are TGTGCCAGCACTAATCCAGGCAATGAGCAGTTCTTC. As protein: CASTNPGNEQFF.

V gene TRBV4-1 combines with J gene TRBJ2-3, with TRBD2 identical over 9 bases. The CDR3 runs to 17 residues. The germline gives CDR1 MGHRA, CDR2 YSYEKL. Trimming cost V 4 bases and J 5 bases; bases outside gene matches: 13. The CDR3 here is CASSRGQDSRGGDTQYF. CDR3 bases: TGCGCCAGCAGCCGGGGGCAGGACTCGCGGGGGGGAGATACGCAGTATTTT.

This sequence joins TRBV14 and TRBJ1-3, with D perhaps matching TRBD1 (6 bases). The CDR3 is 18 residues long. Trimming stripped 4 bases from V and 2 bases from J, with 21 bases between. Germline V gene data show CDR1 as SGHDN and CDR2 as FVKESK. The CDR3, as DNA: TGTGCCAGCAGCCGCATCTGGGGGAACAGGGTCGCTGGAAACACCATATATTTT. Protein sequence: CASSRIWGNRVAGNTIYF. Using reference TRBV14 and TRBJ1-3 for the parts outside the CDR3, the full variable domain is EAGVTQFPSHSVIEKGQTVTLRCDPISGHDNLYWYRRVMGKEIKFLLHFVKESKQDESGMPNNRFLAERTGGTYSTLKVQPAELEDSGVYFCASSRIWGNRVAGNTIYFGEGSWLTVV.

The rearrangement joins TRBV2 to TRBJ2-1; 8 bases map to TRBD2. CDR1 and CDR2 (germline): SNHLY, FYNNEI. The CDR3 is 14 amino acids. The V segment lost 8 bases and the J segment 2 bases; nucleotides outside the gene matches: 5. The CDR3 reads CASERGQTYNEQFF. DNA of the CDR3: TGTGCCAGCGAGCGGGGGCAAACCTACAATGAGCAGTTCTTC.

The count of this clone is one. V is TRBV9 and J is TRBJ2-7; 10 nucleotides align to TRBD1. This CDR3 contains 14 residues. Germline loops: CDR1 SGDLS, CDR2 YYNGEE. V shed 0 bases, J shed 4 bases, and the junction held 1 base outside the gene matches. CDR3 bases: TGTGCCAGCAGCGTAGAGGGACAGGGGTACGAGCAGTACTTC. Translating it yields CASSVEGQGYEQYF.

The rearrangement links TRBV6-6 to TRBJ1-5, with D possibly matching TRBD1 (5 bases). The CDR3 is made up of 15 amino acids. CDR1 is MNHNY and CDR2 is SVGAGI in the germline V gene (reference sequence). V lost 4 bases and J 5 bases, leaving 15 bases between the germline ends. The CDR3, as DNA: TGTGCCAGCAGTTTCATCCCGACAGAGGATCAGCCCCAGCATTTT. It is translated as CASSFIPTEDQPQHF.

This sequence joins TRBV10-3 and TRBJ2-7; no definite D call. Germline CDR1 is ENHRY and CDR2 is SYGVKD. The CDR3 totals 10 residues. Trimming left V 11 bases short and J 7 bases short, with 12 bases between. The CDR3 nucleotides are TGTGCCCCTTTCGAGTCTGAGCAGTACTTC. It is translated as CAPFESEQYF.

This clone was recorded a few times. The chain uses TRBV4-3 and TRBJ2-7, with 8 bases lining up with TRBD1. J gave up 2 bases and V 0 bases, and 3 bases lay outside the gene matches. This CDR3 contains 15 residues. Germline assignment: CDR1 LGHNA and CDR2 YSLEER. The CDR3 protein is CASSQDLDRAYEQYF. CDR3 coding DNA: TGCGCCAGCAGCCAAGATCTGGACAGGGCCTACGAGCAGTACTTC.

This chain uses TRBV19 with TRBJ2-3; no reliable D call. V lost 1 base to trimming and J lost 0 bases, with 11 bases between them. Germline V gene lookup returns CDR1 LNHDA and CDR2 SQIVND (reference sequence). This CDR3 has 16 amino acids. The CDR3 region has the DNA TGTGCCAGTAGTATAGGGCCTTACGCTAGCACAGATACGCAGTATTTT. Protein sequence: CASSIGPYASTDTQYF. Using reference TRBV19 and TRBJ2-3 for the parts outside the CDR3, the full variable domain is DGGITQSPKYLFRKEGQNVTLSCEQNLNHDAMYWYRQDPGQGLRLIYYSQIVNDFQKGDIAEGYSVSREKKESFPLTVTSAQKNPTAFYLCASSIGPYASTDTQYFGPGTRLTVL.

This clone has a single count. The V and J genes are TRBV2 and TRBJ1-2; 8 positions agree with TRBD1. In germline, CDR1 is SNHLY, CDR2 FYNNEI. This CDR3 spans 12 amino acids. V lost 8 bases to trimming and J lost 5 bases; unmatched junction nucleotides: 4. CDR3 amino acids: CASGQGAYGYTF. The CDR3 bases are TGTGCCAGCGGACAGGGAGCATATGGCTACACCTTC. The complete variable domain, with remaining parts taken from reference TRBV2 and TRBJ1-2, reads EPEVTQTPSHQVTQMGQEVILRCVPISNHLYFYWYRQILGQKVEFLVSFYNNEISEKSEIFDDQFSVERPDGSNFTLKIRSTKLEDSAMYFCASGQGAYGYTFGSGTRLTVV.